This entry describes one TCR beta chain. Original handling: Nucleated cell number was recorded as an estimate derived from reference gene primer amplification. The repertoire was sequenced with immunoSEQ multiplex PCR; TCRdb's copy has only in-frame clones and lacks some. Clonal size and the V and J genes are those of that table, whereas D and trimming came from the DNA. Of some 51,000 clones in the sample, approximately 90% are singletons; the top ten hold 2.5% to 3.5%. This specimen belongs to a study of blood T cell repertoires in COVID-19. Turning to the study itself: The samples span acute and convalescent COVID-19 from the United States, Italy and Spain. Sources were T cells, B-cell-depleted T cells, or PBMCs; the material itself was cDNA or gDNA.

Germline V gene sequence: CDR1 SNHLY, CDR2 FYNNEI. V lost 6 bases and J 14 bases, leaving 14 bases between the germline ends. The CDR3 is made up of 12 amino acids. The source material was peripheral blood. The clonotype was recovered from a man aged 45-65 years with acute or convalescent COVID-19. The chain couples TRBV2 to TRBJ1-6; D might be TRBD1 (6 bases). The CDR3 sequence: CASRGQGITLHF. CDR3 nucleotides: TGTGCCAGCAGAGGTCAGGGGATCACCCTCCACTTT.